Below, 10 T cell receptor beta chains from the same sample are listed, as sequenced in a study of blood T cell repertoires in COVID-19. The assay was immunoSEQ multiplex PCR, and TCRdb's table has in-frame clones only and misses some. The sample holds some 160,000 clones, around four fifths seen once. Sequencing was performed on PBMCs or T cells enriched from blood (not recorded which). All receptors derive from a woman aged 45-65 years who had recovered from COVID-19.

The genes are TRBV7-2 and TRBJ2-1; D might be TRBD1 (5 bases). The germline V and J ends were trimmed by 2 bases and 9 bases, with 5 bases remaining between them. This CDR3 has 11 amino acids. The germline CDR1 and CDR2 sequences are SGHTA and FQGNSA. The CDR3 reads CASSLQGEQFF. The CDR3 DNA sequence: TGTGCCAGCAGCTTACAGGGTGAGCAGTTCTTC. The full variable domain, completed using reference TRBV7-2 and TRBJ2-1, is GAGVSQSPSNKVTEKGKDVELRCDPISGHTALYWYRQSLGQGLEFLIYFQGNSAPDKSGLPSDRFSAERTGGSVSTLTIQRTQQEDSAVYLCASSLQGEQFFGPGTRLTVL.

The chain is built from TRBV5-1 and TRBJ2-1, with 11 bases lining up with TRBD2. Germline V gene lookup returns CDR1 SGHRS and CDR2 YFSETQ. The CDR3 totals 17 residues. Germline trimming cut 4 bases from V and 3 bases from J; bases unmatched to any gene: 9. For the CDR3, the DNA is TGCGCCAGCAGCCCAGACCTAACTAGCGGGGGCTACAATGAGCAGTTCTTC. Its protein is CASSPDLTSGGYNEQFF.

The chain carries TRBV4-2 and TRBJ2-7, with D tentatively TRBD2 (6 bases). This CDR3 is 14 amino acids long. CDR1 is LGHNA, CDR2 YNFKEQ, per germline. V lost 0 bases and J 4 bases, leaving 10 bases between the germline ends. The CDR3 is CASSQEGLAYEQYF. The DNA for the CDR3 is TGTGCCAGCAGCCAAGAAGGGCTAGCGTACGAGCAGTACTTC.

The CDR3 coding sequence is TGTGCCAGCAGCGGGACCGGGACAGGCTACACCTTC. Translating gives CASSGTGTGYTF. The rearrangement links TRBV7-9 to TRBJ1-2; weak D call: TRBD1 (6 bases). The CDR3 has 12 residues. Germline V lookup: CDR1 SEHNR, CDR2 FQNEAQ (reference sequence). Between the trimmed V and J ends, which lost 5 bases and 8 bases, there was a span of 12 bases.

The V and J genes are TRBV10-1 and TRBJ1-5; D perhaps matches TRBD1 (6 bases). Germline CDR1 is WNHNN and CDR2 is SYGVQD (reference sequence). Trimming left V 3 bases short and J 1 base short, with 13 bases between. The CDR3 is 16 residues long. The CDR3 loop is CASSDTGSASNQPQHF. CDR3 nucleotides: TGCGCCAGCAGTGACACAGGGTCTGCGAGCAATCAGCCCCAGCATTTT.

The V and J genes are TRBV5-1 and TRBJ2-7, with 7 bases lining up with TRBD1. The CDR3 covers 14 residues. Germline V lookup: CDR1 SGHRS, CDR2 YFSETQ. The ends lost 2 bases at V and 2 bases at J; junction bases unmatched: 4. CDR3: CASSLSTGTYEQYF. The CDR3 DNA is TGCGCCAGCAGCTTATCGACAGGGACCTACGAGCAGTACTTC.

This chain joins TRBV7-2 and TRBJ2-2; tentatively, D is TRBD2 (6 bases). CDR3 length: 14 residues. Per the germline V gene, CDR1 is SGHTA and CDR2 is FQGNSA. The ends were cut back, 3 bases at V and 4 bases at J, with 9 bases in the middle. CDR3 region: CASSFSGRTGELFF. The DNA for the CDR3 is TGTGCCAGCAGCTTTAGCGGTCGCACCGGGGAGCTGTTTTTT.

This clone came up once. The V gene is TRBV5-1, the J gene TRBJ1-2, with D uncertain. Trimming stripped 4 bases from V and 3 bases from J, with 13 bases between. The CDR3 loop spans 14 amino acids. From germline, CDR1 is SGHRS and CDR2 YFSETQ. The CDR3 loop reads CASSDVTEYYGYTF. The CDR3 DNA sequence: TGCGCCAGCAGCGATGTCACAGAATACTATGGCTACACCTTC.

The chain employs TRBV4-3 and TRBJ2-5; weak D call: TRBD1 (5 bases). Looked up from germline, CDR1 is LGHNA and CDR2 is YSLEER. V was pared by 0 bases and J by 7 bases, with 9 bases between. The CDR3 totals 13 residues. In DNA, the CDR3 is TGCGCCAGCAGCCAAGACTTAACAGGGACCCAGTACTTC. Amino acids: CASSQDLTGTQYF.

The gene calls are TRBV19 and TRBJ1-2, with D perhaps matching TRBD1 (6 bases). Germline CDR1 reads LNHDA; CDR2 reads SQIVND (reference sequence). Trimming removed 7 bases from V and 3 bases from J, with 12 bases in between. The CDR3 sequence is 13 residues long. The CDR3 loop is CASKTGIDYGYTF. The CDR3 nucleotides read TGTGCCAGTAAGACAGGAATTGACTATGGCTACACCTTC.